The 5 T cell receptor beta chains given below trace back to one sample, sequenced in a study of cytomegalovirus exposure and HLA in healthy donors. It was with 60 Vbeta and 13 Jbeta primers that the PCR ran. TCRdb's copy holds only in-frame clones and misses some; the assay was immunoSEQ multiplex PCR. Of 150,000 to 200,000 clones in the sample, approximately 75% were seen once. Sequencing input: PBMCs. Receptors originate from a man under 40 in good health and CMV-seropositive.

This chain's CDR3 is CASSPRGGGSSYEQYF. CDR3 in DNA: TGTGCCAGCAGCCCACGAGGGGGGGGGAGCTCCTACGAGCAGTACTTC. V usage is TRBV5-6 and J usage is TRBJ2-7; possibly TRBD2 for D (7 bases). The V end was cut by 4 bases, the J end by 0 bases, with 17 bases between. CDR1 SGHDT and CDR2 YYEEEE come from the germline V gene. The CDR3 has 16 amino acids. Drawing the rest from reference TRBV5-6 and TRBJ2-7, the complete variable domain is DAGVTQSPTHLIKTRGQQVTLRCSPKSGHDTVSWYQQALGQGPQFIFQYYEEEERQRGNFPDRFSGHQFPNYSSELNVNALLLGDSALYLCASSPRGGGSSYEQYFGPGTRLTVT.

This chain uses TRBV5-1 with TRBJ2-2; D call uncertain. Germline V gives CDR1 SGHRS, CDR2 YFSETQ. The CDR3 sequence is 17 residues long. V was cut by 4 bases and J by 0 bases, with 16 bases left in between. DNA for the CDR3: TGCGCCAGCAGCGCCAGAGGTCCCGGTCCGAACACCGGGGAGCTGTTTTTT. It is translated as CASSARGPGPNTGELFF.

The chain carries TRBV2 and TRBJ1-5, with 10 nucleotides matching TRBD1. This CDR3 region has 15 residues. The germline gives CDR1 SNHLY, CDR2 FYNNEI. V dropped 6 bases and J dropped 6; count of bases not matched to a gene: 8. The CDR3 is CASSGTGDVGQPQHF. CDR3 nucleotide sequence: TGTGCCAGCAGCGGGACAGGGGACGTGGGTCAGCCCCAGCATTTT.

The CDR3 DNA is TGCGCCAGCACGTTTTCTCCCCCGACGAGGAGGGCAGATACGCAGTATTTT. Amino acid sequence: CASTFSPPTRRADTQYF. This rearrangement joins TRBV5-1 to TRBJ2-3, with a tentative D call TRBD2 (6 bases). V was pared by 6 bases and J by 4 bases, with 24 bases between. This CDR3 is 17 amino acids long. From germline, CDR1 is SGHRS and CDR2 YFSETQ.

The chain recombines TRBV6-1 with TRBJ2-7; no firm D call. The CDR3 has 15 residues. V was trimmed by 3 bases and J by 3 bases, leaving 15 bases between them. Germline CDR1 and CDR2: MNHNS and SASEGT. DNA of the CDR3: TGTGCCAGCAGTGATTCAGGTACGGTCCACTACGAGCAGTACTTC. Its protein product is CASSDSGTVHYEQYF.